A selection of T cell receptor beta chains follows, all from one sample in a study of T cells after posttransplantation cyclophosphamide. Profiling relied on immunoSEQ multiplex PCR, and the TCRdb table lists in-frame clones only, not all of them. Seen here are thousands of clones, almost 70% observed once, and the top ten hold more than 45%. The starting material was CD8+ T cells sorted from PBMCs, obtained 1162 days after allogeneic stem cell transplant with posttransplant cyclophosphamide. Receptors originate from a female patient aged 35-55 years who received an allogeneic stem cell transplant from a related donor, was CMV-positive, and had no GVHD. The graft donor may have given rise to some T cells. Each CDR3 is given with its conserved first and last residue. The order of the fields is D gene, clone size, V gene, J gene, CDR3 DNA, CDR3 protein. A D gene is named only where the DNA matches it firmly. Size tells how often a clone was seen (once, few, many) or the class of an expanded clone, and some rows leave it out.

NA	NA	TRBV27	TRBJ1-6	TGTGCCAGCACCTTGAGCGGCGGGTGGAATTCACCCCTCCACTTT	CASTLSGGWNSPLHF
TRBD1	NA	TRBV6-1	TRBJ2-7	TGTGCCAGCAGGGGTCAGGGGGCGAGTTACGAGCAGTACTTC	CASRGQGASYEQYF
NA	NA	TRBV19	TRBJ1-1	TGTGCCAGTAGTGTGACAGTGAACACTGAAGCTTTCTTT	CASSVTVNTEAFF
NA	NA	TRBV15	TRBJ1-5	TGTGCCACCAGCAGAGACAGGGGCAATCAGCCCCAGCATTTT	CATSRDRGNQPQHF
TRBD2	NA	TRBV4-1	TRBJ2-7	TGCGCCAGCAACTGGCGTAGCGGGGGGGCCGAGCAGTACTTC	CASNWRSGGAEQYF
TRBD1	NA	TRBV6-6	TRBJ2-7	TGTGCCAGCAGTTTCCCGGACAGGGGGTACGAGCAGTACTTC	CASSFPDRGYEQYF
NA	few	TRBV9	TRBJ2-7	TGTGCCAGCTGTTTCAAACAGAAGACGGCCTACGAGCAGTACTTC	CASCFKQKTAYEQYF
NA	NA	TRBV13	TRBJ2-7	TGTGCCAGCAGCTTACGGTCCTACGAGCAGTACTTC	CASSLRSYEQYF
NA	once	TRBV9	TRBJ2-7	TGTGCCAGCAGCGTGAGCGAGACAGGCCTATTCTCCTACGAGCAGTACTTC	CASSVSETGLFSYEQYF
TRBD1	NA	TRBV6-1	TRBJ1-6	TGTGCCAGCACACCGGGACAGGGGTTCTCACCCCTCCACTTT	CASTPGQGFSPLHF
NA	NA	TRBV6-5	TRBJ2-2	TGTGCCAGCACCACAGGGAACGGGGAGCTGTTTTTT	CASTTGNGELFF
TRBD1	NA	TRBV4-3	TRBJ1-3	TGCGCCAGCAGCCAAGAGAGTCAGGACAGGGAGGGAAACACCATATATTTT	CASSQESQDREGNTIYF
NA	NA	TRBV7-9	TRBJ1-1	TGTGCCAGCTCCGGGGCTGAAGCTTTCTTT	CASSGAEAFF
NA	NA	TRBV19	TRBJ2-1	TGTGCCAGTAGCCCTTCCTTCGGCTCCTACAATGAGCAGTTCTTC	CASSPSFGSYNEQFF
TRBD2	NA	TRBV27	TRBJ2-3	TGTGCCAGCAGTTTTGAGGGACTAGCGGGCGCAGATACGCAGTATTTT	CASSFEGLAGADTQYF
TRBD2	NA	TRBV15	TRBJ2-2	TGTGCCACCAGCAAAGTAGCGGGGGGGCGGGTCGGGGAGCTGTTTTTT	CATSKVAGGRVGELFF
NA	once	TRBV19	TRBJ1-1	TGTGCCAGTAGTATCTACAGGGAGCTGAACACTGAAGCTTTCTTT	CASSIYRELNTEAFF
TRBD1	NA	TRBV6-6	TRBJ2-4	TGTGCCAGCAGTCCCGGGACAGCGATAGCCAAAAACATTCAGTACTTC	CASSPGTAIAKNIQYF
TRBD1	NA	TRBV7-2	TRBJ1-4	TGTGCCAGCAGCCCCGGGACAGGGGGCTTAGGAGAAAAACTGTTTTTT	CASSPGTGGLGEKLFF
TRBD1	NA	TRBV4-2	TRBJ1-1	TGTGCCAGCAGCCAATCGGACAGGGAGAACACTGAAGCTTTCTTT	CASSQSDRENTEAFF
NA	NA	TRBV7-9	TRBJ1-1	TGTGCCAGCAGCTTATCAACTGAAGCTTTCTTT	CASSLSTEAFF
NA	few	TRBV9	TRBJ2-7	TGTGCCAGCATTATCGGACAGAGGACGGCATACGAGCAGTACTTC	CASIIGQRTAYEQYF
TRBD1	once	TRBV4-1	TRBJ2-7	TGCGCCAGCAGCCAGTCCTCGGGACAGGGGTACGAGCAGTACTTC	CASSQSSGQGYEQYF
NA	NA	TRBV6-1	TRBJ1-1	TGTGCCAGCAGTGCTATGGACAGTTCGAACACTGAAGCTTTCTTT	CASSAMDSSNTEAFF
TRBD1	NA	TRBV27	TRBJ2-7	TGTGCCAGCAGTTTACAGACAGGGTACGAGCAGTACTTC	CASSLQTGYEQYF
NA	few	TRBV9	TRBJ2-7	TGTGCCAGCAGTTTCAAGCAGGGGACGGCCTACGAGCAGTACTTC	CASSFKQGTAYEQYF
TRBD2	NA	TRBV11-3	TRBJ2-1	TGTGCCAGCAGCCTCACTAGCGGGGGGCGCCATGAGCAGTTCTTC	CASSLTSGGRHEQFF
NA	NA	TRBV9	TRBJ2-7	TGTGCCAGTTTTATCGGGCAGGGGACGGCCTACGAGCAGTACTTC	CASFIGQGTAYEQYF
TRBD1	NA	TRBV6-6	TRBJ2-7	TGTGCCAGCAGTTACCGCGGCAGGGGGACCTACGAGCAGTACTTC	CASSYRGRGTYEQYF